What follows is one T cell receptor beta chain and its context. Its antigen is not identified. The table came from immunoSEQ multiplex PCR; TCRdb's copy has only in-frame clones and leaves some out. The repertoire holds around 50,000 clones, with roughly four fifths as singletons. The CDR3 is made up of 13 amino acids. V was clipped by 2 bases and J by 8 bases; unmatched bases: 3. In germline, CDR1 is SGHNT, CDR2 YYREEE (reference sequence). This record belongs to a study of OX40 agonist ivuxolimab in advanced cancers. Study as a whole: Ivuxolimab, an agonistic anti-OX40 (CD134) antibody, was given to patients. Patients receiving dose escalation had hepatocellular carcinoma, melanoma, renal cell or head and neck cancer.

Study results and limitations: On average, CD8+ T cells had more expanded clones than CD4+.

Individuals having autoimmune disease history or systemic immunosuppression were not enrolled. V is TRBV5-4 and J is TRBJ2-1, with TRBD1 matching over 8 bases. Source: CD4+ or CD8+ T cells sorted from blood, taken in a trial of the OX40 agonist ivuxolimab. This receptor was identified in an adult with an advanced solid tumor such as melanoma, head and neck, liver or kidney cancer. The chain's CDR3 is CASSFGQGHEQFF. The CDR3 bases are TGTGCCAGCAGCTTCGGACAGGGACATGAGCAGTTCTTC.